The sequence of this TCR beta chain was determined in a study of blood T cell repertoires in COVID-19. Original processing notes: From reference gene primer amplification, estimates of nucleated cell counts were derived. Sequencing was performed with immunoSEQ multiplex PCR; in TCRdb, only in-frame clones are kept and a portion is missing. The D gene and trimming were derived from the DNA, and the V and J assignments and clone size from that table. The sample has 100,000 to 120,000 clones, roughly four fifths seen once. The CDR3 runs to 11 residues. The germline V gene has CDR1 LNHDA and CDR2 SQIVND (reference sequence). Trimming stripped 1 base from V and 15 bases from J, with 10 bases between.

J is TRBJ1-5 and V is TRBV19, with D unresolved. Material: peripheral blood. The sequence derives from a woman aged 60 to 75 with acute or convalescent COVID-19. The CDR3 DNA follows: TGTGCCAGTAGTATAGGGGCAATTTCGCATTTT. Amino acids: CASSIGAISHF.